These T cell receptor beta chains were read from a single sample in a study of CD8+CD57+ T cells in acquired aplastic anemia. TCRdb fed the reads into MiXCR, producing one record per CDR3 protein. The sample shows roughly 190,000 distinct CDR3 sequences, around 50% of them seen only once. The sequenced sample was sorted CD4+, CD8+, or CD8+CD57+ T cells (not recorded which) from PBMCs. These receptors all come from a human donor in good health, serving as a control. CDR3s leave out the opening cysteine and the closing phenylalanine or tryptophan.

>TRBV10-3|TRBJ2-2
AIAGQRDTGELF
>TRBV7-2|TRBJ2-5
ASSQRGRETQY
>TRBV15|TRBJ2-6
ATSPRRQGLAGGLGGGANVLT
>TRBV9|TRBJ1-6
ASSVWGNNSPLH
>TRBV9|TRBJ2-7
ASSVYGTAADEQY
>TRBV7-9|TRBJ1-6
ASSLRFEPPLH
>TRBV3-1|TRBJ1-6
ASSRQRTRDSPLH
>TRBV5-8|TRBJ2-1
ASSLEGQGNNEQF
>TRBV7-9|TRBJ2-3
ASSFKSADTQY
>TRBV6-4|TRBJ2-6
ASSDAGVPGANVLT
>TRBV2|TRBJ1-6
ASSEGAGTGHNSPLH
>TRBV5-1|TRBJ2-2
ASSLGGSADPGELF
>TRBV9|TRBJ1-2
ASSVATQYGYT
>TRBV7-2|TRBJ2-3
ASSSRQGGNTDTQY
>TRBV20-1|TRBJ2-6
SASLGSPSSGANVLT
>TRBV2|TRBJ2-3
ASSEWTSGGEDTQY
>TRBV13|TRBJ1-5
ASSPRGAGQPQH
>TRBV7-9|.
ASSYDGGAYEQY
>TRBV29-1|TRBJ2-2
TTISRSGELF
>TRBV20-1|TRBJ2-7
SARGAGTGVAYEQY
>TRBV5-1|TRBJ2-6
ASRGSGANVLT
>TRBV5-6|TRBJ1-6
ASSFGQPYNSPLH
>TRBV28|TRBJ2-1
ASSFPQVSYNEQF
>TRBV27|TRBJ2-7
ASSPTIDKYEQY
>TRBV7-2|TRBJ1-5
ASSLGPQRHNQPQH
>TRBV7-9|TRBJ1-1
ASSLGLTGNTEAF
>TRBV7-3|TRBJ1-2
ASSLGTGVRDGYT
>TRBV6-5|TRBJ2-7
ASTKGTGSYEQY
>TRBV9|TRBJ1-3
ASSETGNTIY
>TRBV7-2|TRBJ1-6
ASRPAGGSPLH
>TRBV7-3|TRBJ1-2
ASSLWAGGDGYT
>TRBV7-3|TRBJ2-3
ASSLKALAGLTDTQY
>TRBV6-2/TRBV6-3|TRBJ2-7
ASSYERNSYEQY
>TRBV2|TRBJ2-3
ASSEGLDTDTQY
>TRBV2|TRBJ1-3
AISARGASGNTIY
>TRBV20-1|TRBJ1-5
SARGSDRGGSWPQH
>TRBV15|TRBJ2-1
ATKLQGGNEQF